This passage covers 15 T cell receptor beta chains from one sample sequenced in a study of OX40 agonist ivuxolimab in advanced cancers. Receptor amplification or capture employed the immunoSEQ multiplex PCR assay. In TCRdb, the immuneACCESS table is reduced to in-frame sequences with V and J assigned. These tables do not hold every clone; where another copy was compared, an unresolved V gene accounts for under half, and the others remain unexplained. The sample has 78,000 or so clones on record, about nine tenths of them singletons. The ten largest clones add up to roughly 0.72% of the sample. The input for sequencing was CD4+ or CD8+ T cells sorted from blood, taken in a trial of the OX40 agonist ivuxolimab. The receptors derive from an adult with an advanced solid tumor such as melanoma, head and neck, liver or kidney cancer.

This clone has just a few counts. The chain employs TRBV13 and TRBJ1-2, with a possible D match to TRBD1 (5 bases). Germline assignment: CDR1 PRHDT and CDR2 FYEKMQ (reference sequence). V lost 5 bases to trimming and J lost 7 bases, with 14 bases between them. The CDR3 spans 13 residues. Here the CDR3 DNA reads TGTGCCAGCAGCCCCTCTGCCAGGGTTGGCTACACCTTC. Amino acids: CASSPSARVGYTF.

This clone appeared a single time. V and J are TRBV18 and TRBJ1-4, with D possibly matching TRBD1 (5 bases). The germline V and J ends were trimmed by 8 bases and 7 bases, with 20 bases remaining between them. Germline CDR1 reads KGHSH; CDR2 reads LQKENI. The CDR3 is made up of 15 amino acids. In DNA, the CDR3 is TGTGCCAGCACCCCGGGGCGGAGCGTTGGTGAAAAACTGTTTTTT. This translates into CASTPGRSVGEKLFF. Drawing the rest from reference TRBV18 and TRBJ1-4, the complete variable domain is NAGVMQNPRHLVRRRGQEARLRCSPMKGHSHVYWYRQLPEEGLKFMVYLQKENIIDESGMPKERFSAEFPKEGPSILRIQQVVRGDSAAYFCASTPGRSVGEKLFFGSGTQLSVL.

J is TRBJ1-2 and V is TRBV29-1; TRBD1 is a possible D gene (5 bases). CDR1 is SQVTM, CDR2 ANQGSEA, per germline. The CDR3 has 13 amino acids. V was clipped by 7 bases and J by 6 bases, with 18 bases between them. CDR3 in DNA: TGCAGCGCCTCCAGAGGGGAGGTGGATGGCTACACCTTC. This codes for CSASRGEVDGYTF.

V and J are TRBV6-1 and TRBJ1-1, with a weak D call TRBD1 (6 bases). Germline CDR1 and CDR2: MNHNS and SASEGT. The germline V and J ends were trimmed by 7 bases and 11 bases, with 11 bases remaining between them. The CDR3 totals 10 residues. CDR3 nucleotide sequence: TGTGCCAGCACCGGGACAAGGGCTTTCTTT. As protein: CASTGTRAFF.

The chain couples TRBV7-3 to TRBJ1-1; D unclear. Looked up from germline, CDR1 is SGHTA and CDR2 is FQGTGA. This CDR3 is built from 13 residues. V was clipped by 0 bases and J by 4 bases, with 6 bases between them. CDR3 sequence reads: CASSLTSITEAFF. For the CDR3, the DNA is TGTGCCAGCAGCTTAACATCAATCACTGAAGCTTTCTTT.

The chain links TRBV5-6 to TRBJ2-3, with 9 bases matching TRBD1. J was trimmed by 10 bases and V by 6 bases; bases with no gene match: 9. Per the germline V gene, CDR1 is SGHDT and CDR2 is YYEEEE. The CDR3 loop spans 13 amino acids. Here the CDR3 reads CASTLGTGFAQYF. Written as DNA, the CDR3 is TGTGCCAGCACCCTTGGGACAGGGTTCGCGCAGTATTTT.

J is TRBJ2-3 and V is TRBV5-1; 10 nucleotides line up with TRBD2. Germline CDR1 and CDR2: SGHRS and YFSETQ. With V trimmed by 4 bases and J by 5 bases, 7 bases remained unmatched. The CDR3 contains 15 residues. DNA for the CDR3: TGCGCCAGCAGCGACCCTAGGACTAGCGGAGATACGCAGTATTTT. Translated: CASSDPRTSGDTQYF.

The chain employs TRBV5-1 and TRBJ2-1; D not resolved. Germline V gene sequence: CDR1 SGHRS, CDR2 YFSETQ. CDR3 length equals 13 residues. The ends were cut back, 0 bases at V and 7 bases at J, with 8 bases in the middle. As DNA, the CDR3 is TGCGCCAGCAGCTTGGAAGGGCCGAATGAGCAGTTCTTC. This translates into CASSLEGPNEQFF.

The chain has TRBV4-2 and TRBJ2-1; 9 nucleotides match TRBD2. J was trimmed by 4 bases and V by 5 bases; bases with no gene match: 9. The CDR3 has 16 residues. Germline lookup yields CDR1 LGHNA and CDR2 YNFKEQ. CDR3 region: CASSAATSGLYNEQFF. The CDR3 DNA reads TGTGCCAGCAGCGCCGCGACTAGCGGCCTGTACAATGAGCAGTTCTTC.

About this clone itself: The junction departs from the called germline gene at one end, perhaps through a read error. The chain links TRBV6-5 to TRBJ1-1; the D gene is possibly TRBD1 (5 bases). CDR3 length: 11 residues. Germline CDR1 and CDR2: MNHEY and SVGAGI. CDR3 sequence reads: CASNGGTEAFF. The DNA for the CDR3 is TGTGCAAGCAACGGGGGAACGGAAGCTTTCTTT.

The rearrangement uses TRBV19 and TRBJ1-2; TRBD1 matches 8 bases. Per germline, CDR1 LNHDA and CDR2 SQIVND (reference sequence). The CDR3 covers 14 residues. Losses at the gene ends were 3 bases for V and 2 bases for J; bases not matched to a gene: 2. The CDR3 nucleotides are TGTGCCAGTAGTATCGGGACAGGAAACTATGGCTACACCTTC. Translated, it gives CASSIGTGNYGYTF.

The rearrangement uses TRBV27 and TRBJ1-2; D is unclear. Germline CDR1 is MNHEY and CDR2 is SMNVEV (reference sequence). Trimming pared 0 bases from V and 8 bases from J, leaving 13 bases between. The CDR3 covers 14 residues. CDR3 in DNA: TGTGCCAGCAGTTTATCGATGGGTGGAGGCGGCTACACCTTC. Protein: CASSLSMGGGGYTF.

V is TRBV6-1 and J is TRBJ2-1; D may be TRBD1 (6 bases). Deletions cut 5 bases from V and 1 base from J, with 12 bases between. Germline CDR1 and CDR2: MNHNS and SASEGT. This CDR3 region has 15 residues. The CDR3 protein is CASSPQGWSYNEQFF. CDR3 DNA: TGTGCCAGCAGTCCACAGGGTTGGTCCTACAATGAGCAGTTCTTC.

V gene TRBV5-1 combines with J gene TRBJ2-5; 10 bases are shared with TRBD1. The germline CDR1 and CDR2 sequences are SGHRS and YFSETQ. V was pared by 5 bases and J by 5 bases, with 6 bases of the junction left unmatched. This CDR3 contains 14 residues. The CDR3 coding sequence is TGCGCCAGCAGTGGGGGACAGGGGATCGAGACCCAGTACTTC. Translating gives CASSGGQGIETQYF.

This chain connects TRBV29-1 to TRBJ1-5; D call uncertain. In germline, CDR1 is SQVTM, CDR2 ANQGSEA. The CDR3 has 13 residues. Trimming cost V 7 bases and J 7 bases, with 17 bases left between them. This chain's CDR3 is CSAGEGFGQPQHF. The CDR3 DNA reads TGCAGCGCTGGGGAAGGTTTTGGGCAGCCCCAGCATTTT.